This TCR beta chain was captured in a study of T cells expressing NK-cell markers. Across the study: Seven donors tested HCMV-seropositive and one tested seronegative among the eight sequenced.

The length of the CDR3 is 14 residues. Germline lookup yields CDR1 SGHDN and CDR2 FVKESK. UMIs were included in TCR beta cDNA generated by 5'RACE template switching. TCRdb reanalyzed the 5' RACE reads and collapses them to one entry per CDR3 protein, without DNA. This sample contains about 260,000 distinct CDR3 sequences. The chain employs TRBV14 and TRBJ2-1. This sequence was found in a woman aged 18-70 years in good health. Sequencing was done on a sample of blood T cells: a sorted CD56 or NKG2C T cell subset, CD4+ or CD8+ T cells, or bulk PBMC T cells (not recorded which). CDR3 in amino acids: CASSQLGTDNEQFF.